This T cell receptor beta chain was recovered during a study of siplizumab effects on memory and regulatory T cells (dated by TCRdb to about 2019). For context, the study as a whole: The study looked at the effect of siplizumab, an anti-CD2 antibody, on alloreactive T-cell subsets in allogeneic mixed lymphocyte reactions made from human PBMCs.

A note on this clone: The specificity of this receptor is unknown. No much larger clone is present one base from it, and per-base qualities are unavailable.

CDR1 and CDR2, looked up from the germline V gene, are SGHDT and YYEEEE. Trimming costs V 3 bases and J 15 bases, and their ends lie 16 bases apart. Counted from cysteine to phenylalanine, this CDR3 has 12 amino acids. The sequence is cut down to CDR3 DNA, 36 bases in frame from base 1. Preparation of the library involved the immunoSEQ multiplex PCR assay. The deep sequencing platform assayed about 10^5 TCR templates per sample. Genomic DNA extracted from sorted T cells was used for TCRbeta CDR3 sequencing. In the paper's pipeline: The R programming language was used for the clonal analysis of the TCRbeta CDR3 data. Comparing unstimulated samples against CFSE-low samples taken after the reaction was how alloreactive CD4+ and CD8+ clones were defined. Regulatory or non-regulatory origin of alloreactive CD4+ clones was assigned by matching sequences to the sorted unstimulated Treg and non-Treg repertoires. TCRdb re-hosts the immuneACCESS table, in-frame sequences only. Its copies lack some clones; in the studies checked, an unresolved V gene accounts for under half of them, and the cause for the rest is not known. That table supplies the V and J calls and clone size; D and trimming were determined from the DNA. The sample table lists 100,000 or so clones, 90% to 95% of them with a count of one. Jointly, the top ten make up 0.32% of the sample.

Sorted unstimulated T cells and proliferating T cells recovered from mixed lymphocyte reactions underwent TCRbeta CDR3 sequencing. Fresh whole blood from 9 to 11 HLA-typed healthy donors was used as the source from which PBMCs were isolated. Findings and caveats that apply to the study as a whole: Whether proliferating Tregs from siplizumab cultures were suppressive was not functionally confirmed. Of the alloreactive CD4+ clones that could be mapped, the Treg-derived share averaged roughly 73% with siplizumab compared with under 35% in control reactions. Because sequences at frequencies below about 10^-5 were poorly captured, only a minor fraction of alloreactive clones could be mapped back to unstimulated subsets. Siplizumab significantly reduced the cumulative frequency of alloreactive sequences traceable to unstimulated CD4+ memory T cells. Unstimulated naive T cells appeared to be more diverse than memory T cells, and naive cells seemed to make a substantial contribution to the alloresponse. A naive or memory phenotype could not be assigned to roughly 80-96% of proliferating CD4+ or CD8+ clones.

The chain joins TRBV5-6 to TRBJ2-1; the D gene is possibly TRBD2, with 5 bases matching. The TCR originated in a human donor in good health. Sequences were obtained from CD4+ T cells sorted from blood. The nucleotide sequence is given as TGTGCCAGCAGCTGGGGAGACCGCTTGGGGTTCTTC. This codes for CASSWGDRLGFF.